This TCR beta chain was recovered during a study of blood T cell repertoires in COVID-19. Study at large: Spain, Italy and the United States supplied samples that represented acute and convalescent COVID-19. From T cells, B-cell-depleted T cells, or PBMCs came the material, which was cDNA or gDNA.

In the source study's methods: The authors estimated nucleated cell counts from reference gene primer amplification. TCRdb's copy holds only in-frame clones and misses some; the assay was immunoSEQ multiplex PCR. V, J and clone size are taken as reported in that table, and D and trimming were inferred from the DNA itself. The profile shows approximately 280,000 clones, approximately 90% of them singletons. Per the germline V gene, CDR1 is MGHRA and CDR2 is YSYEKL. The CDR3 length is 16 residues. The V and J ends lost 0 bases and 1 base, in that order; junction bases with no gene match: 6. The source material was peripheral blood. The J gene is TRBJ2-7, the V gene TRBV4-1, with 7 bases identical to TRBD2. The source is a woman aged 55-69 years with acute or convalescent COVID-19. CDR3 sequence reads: CASSQDIAGVSYEQYF. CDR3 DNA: TGCGCCAGCAGCCAAGATATAGCGGGTGTTTCCTACGAGCAGTACTTC.